These T cell receptor beta chains were read from a single sample in a study of response to subunit inactivated influenza vaccine. TCRdb analysed the RT-PCR reads with MiXCR anew, one entry per CDR3 protein. The data hold hundreds of thousands of distinct CDR3 sequences, with approximately 10% observed a single time. This same sample was also part of a study on T cells expressing NK-cell markers.

Sequencing was performed on PBMCs from blood, taken on the day of vaccination. The receptors originated from a man aged 45-65 years who received an inactivated influenza vaccine. Both conserved end residues are part of each CDR3. The D gene is left open where the match is weak. Size values are once, few and many counts, or a class for expanded clones, and some rows have none.

TRBD1	TRBV10-1	14	TRBJ2-1	-	CASSEGDRGYEQFF	TGCGCCAGCAGTGAGGGTGACAGGGGATATGAGCAGTTCTTC
-	TRBV28	14	TRBJ1-2	few	CASFSSPAARGYTF	TGTGCCAGCTTCTCCTCCCCGGCAGCAAGGGGCTACACCTTC
-	TRBV5-1	14	TRBJ2-7	-	CASSPETPTYEQYF	TGCGCCAGCAGCCCGGAGACACCAACCTACGAGCAGTACTTC
TRBD2	TRBV7-2	18	TRBJ2-1	-	CASSFAGGPRGGVNEQFF	TGTGCCAGCAGCTTTGCGGGGGGGCCGAGGGGAGGTGTCAATGAGCAGTTCTTC
-	TRBV11-2	13	TRBJ2-4	-	CASSFGESYIQYF	TGTGCCAGCAGCTTTGGCGAAAGTTACATTCAGTACTTC
-	TRBV29-1	12	TRBJ2-7	few	CSVEFSGYEQYF	TGCAGCGTGGAGTTTAGCGGCTACGAGCAGTACTTC
-	TRBV4-2	15	TRBJ1-5	-	CASSQAGASNQPQHF	TGTGCCAGCAGCCAAGCCGGGGCGAGCAATCAGCCCCAGCATTTT
-	TRBV5-6	15	TRBJ2-3	-	CASSLVISRTDTQYF	TGTGCCAGCAGCTTGGTAATTTCCCGCACAGATACGCAGTATTTT
-	TRBV5-1	14	TRBJ2-7	many	CASSLAGTSYEQYF	TGCGCCAGCAGCTTGGCAGGGACCTCCTACGAGCAGTACTTC
-	TRBV5-1	14	TRBJ2-5	few	CASSLTAFGETQYF	TGCGCCAGCAGCCTGACCGCTTTCGGGGAGACCCAGTACTTC
-	TRBV5-1	12	TRBJ2-7	many	CASSLALDEQYF	TGCGCCAGCAGCTTGGCCCTAGACGAGCAGTACTTC